This TCR beta chain was identified during a study of blood T cell repertoires in COVID-19. Study at large: Sites across the United States, Italy and Spain contributed samples from acute and convalescent COVID-19. Nucleic acid was either cDNA or gDNA, and it came from T cells, B-cell-depleted T cells, or PBMCs.

V was shortened by 3 bases and J by 4 bases, with 13 bases between the two germline ends. Germline V lookup: CDR1 MGHDK, CDR2 SYGVNS. The length of the CDR3 is 15 residues. As originally analysed: The authors estimated nucleated cell counts from reference gene primer amplification. Assay used: immunoSEQ multiplex PCR; TCRdb lists only in-frame clones, some missing. V and J calls plus clone size are reproduced from that table; the DNA served to infer D and trimming. This table has some 5,900 clones, roughly nine tenths appearing once. Input material: peripheral blood. This sequence was found in a human donor in a cohort sampled during active COVID-19. The chain is built from TRBV25-1 and TRBJ1-3; maybe TRBD1 (5 bases). CDR3 in DNA: TGTGCCAGCAGTGACTGGCGGGACGGAGGAAACACCATATATTTT. Translating gives CASSDWRDGGNTIYF.